This is a list of T cell receptor beta chains from one sample in a study of blood T cell repertoires in COVID-19. Here immunoSEQ multiplex PCR was the method, and the copy in TCRdb shows in-frame clones only, minus some. The table has around 130,000 clones, approximately 90% seen once. The sequencing sample was made of peripheral blood. These receptors originate from a man in his 70s with active or convalescent COVID-19. CDR3s include the opening cysteine and the closing phenylalanine or tryptophan. A D gene is named only where the DNA matches it firmly. The size of a clone is reported for some rows only, either as once, few or many, or as a class for expanded clones.

CDR3 DNA: TGCAGTGCTGGTGGCTCTAGCGGGCCAGCCTACAATGAGCAGTTCTTC
CDR3 protein: CSAGGSSGPAYNEQFF
D gene: TRBD2
clone size: -
V gene: TRBV20-1
J gene: TRBJ2-1

CDR3 DNA: TGCGCCAGCAGCCCCGGGACAGGAGGAGGCTACACCTTC
CDR3 protein: CASSPGTGGGYTF
D gene: TRBD1
clone size: once
V gene: TRBV5-1
J gene: TRBJ1-2

CDR3 DNA: TGTGCCAGCAGCTTACAGGGGGCGAATGGCTACACCTTC
CDR3 protein: CASSLQGANGYTF
D gene: TRBD1
clone size: -
V gene: TRBV11-2
J gene: TRBJ1-2

CDR3 DNA: TGTGCCAGCAGCAAGGACAGGCCGGCTGAGCAGTTCTTC
CDR3 protein: CASSKDRPAEQFF
D gene: TRBD1
clone size: -
V gene: TRBV6-5
J gene: TRBJ2-1

CDR3 DNA: TGTGCCAGCTCACCACCCTGGACAGGGGGATTTAGCAATCAGCCCCAGCATTTT
CDR3 protein: CASSPPWTGGFSNQPQHF
D gene: TRBD1
clone size: -
V gene: TRBV18
J gene: TRBJ1-5

CDR3 DNA: TGTGCCAGTAAACCTCAGACAGGAGACTATGGCTACACCTTC
CDR3 protein: CASKPQTGDYGYTF
D gene: -
clone size: -
V gene: TRBV19
J gene: TRBJ1-2

CDR3 DNA: TGTGCCAGCTCACCGGGACTAGCGGCGTACAATGAGCAGTTCTTC
CDR3 protein: CASSPGLAAYNEQFF
D gene: TRBD2
clone size: -
V gene: TRBV18
J gene: TRBJ2-1

CDR3 DNA: TGCGCCAGCAGCTCGGCCCCCCAGACAGGCGGGTCCGGAAACACCATATATTTT
CDR3 protein: CASSSAPQTGGSGNTIYF
D gene: -
clone size: once
V gene: TRBV5-1
J gene: TRBJ1-3

CDR3 DNA: TGTGCCAGCAGTCGGACAGCAAATCCAGAGCAGCCCCAGCATTTT
CDR3 protein: CASSRTANPEQPQHF
D gene: -
clone size: -
V gene: TRBV27
J gene: TRBJ1-5

CDR3 DNA: TGTGCCAGCAGTTCCCCTGGGACAGGGGGCGGTCAAGAGACCCAGTACTTC
CDR3 protein: CASSSPGTGGGQETQYF
D gene: TRBD1
clone size: -
V gene: TRBV6-2/TRBV6-3
J gene: TRBJ2-5

CDR3 DNA: TGTGCCAGCCGCCCCGAGGGTAGCACAGATACGCAGTATTTT
CDR3 protein: CASRPEGSTDTQYF
D gene: -
clone size: -
V gene: TRBV19
J gene: TRBJ2-3

CDR3 DNA: TGTGCCACCAGTGATTTGCAGTCCTCCACCGGGGAGCTGTTTTTT
CDR3 protein: CATSDLQSSTGELFF
D gene: -
clone size: -
V gene: TRBV24-1
J gene: TRBJ2-2

CDR3 DNA: TGTGCCAGTAGTATAGCCGGACTCTACGAGCAGTACTTC
CDR3 protein: CASSIAGLYEQYF
D gene: -
clone size: once
V gene: TRBV19
J gene: TRBJ2-7

CDR3 DNA: TGTGCCAGCAGCCTACAGGGGTGGGCTGAAGCTTTCTTT
CDR3 protein: CASSLQGWAEAFF
D gene: TRBD1
clone size: -
V gene: TRBV7-8
J gene: TRBJ1-1

CDR3 DNA: TGTGCCAGCAGTTTGCAGGCCGCCTACGAGCAGTACTTC
CDR3 protein: CASSLQAAYEQYF
D gene: -
clone size: -
V gene: TRBV27
J gene: TRBJ2-7

CDR3 DNA: TGTGCCAGTAACCCAGGGAGGAATCAGCCCCAGCATTTT
CDR3 protein: CASNPGRNQPQHF
D gene: -
clone size: -
V gene: TRBV19
J gene: TRBJ1-5

CDR3 DNA: TGTGCCTGGAGCGCAACAGCTAACACTGAAGCTTTCTTT
CDR3 protein: CAWSATANTEAFF
D gene: -
clone size: once
V gene: TRBV30
J gene: TRBJ1-1

CDR3 DNA: TGTGCCGCAGGGGGAGCGAACCAAGAGACCCAGTACTTC
CDR3 protein: CAAGGANQETQYF
D gene: TRBD1
clone size: -
V gene: TRBV2
J gene: TRBJ2-5

CDR3 DNA: TGTGCCAGCAGTCCGGGGGAGGTCCGGGGCTACACCTTC
CDR3 protein: CASSPGEVRGYTF
D gene: -
clone size: -
V gene: TRBV12-3/TRBV12-4
J gene: TRBJ1-2

CDR3 DNA: TGTGCCAGTAGTTTAGGACTAGCGGGAGGAGCCGGGGAGCTGTTTTTT
CDR3 protein: CASSLGLAGGAGELFF
D gene: TRBD2
clone size: few
V gene: TRBV19
J gene: TRBJ2-2

CDR3 DNA: TGTGCCAGCCGTTTGGGGGGGTTGACTGAAGCTTTCTTT
CDR3 protein: CASRLGGLTEAFF
D gene: -
clone size: -
V gene: TRBV11-2
J gene: TRBJ1-1

CDR3 DNA: TGTGCCAGCAGCTTGGCCGTAAAGCGGGAGATTGGGGGCACCATATATTTT
CDR3 protein: CASSLAVKREIGGTIYF
D gene: -
clone size: -
V gene: TRBV5-6
J gene: TRBJ1-3

CDR3 DNA: TGTGCCAGCAGCAGCCCAGGGAACCAAGAGACCCAGTACTTC
CDR3 protein: CASSSPGNQETQYF
D gene: -
clone size: -
V gene: TRBV21-1
J gene: TRBJ2-5

CDR3 DNA: TGTGCCAGTAGTTCACACCGTTTGAACACTGAAGCTTTCTTT
CDR3 protein: CASSSHRLNTEAFF
D gene: -
clone size: once
V gene: TRBV19
J gene: TRBJ1-1

CDR3 DNA: TGTGCCAGCAGCCGAGGGACTAGCTTCTACGAGCAGTACTTC
CDR3 protein: CASSRGTSFYEQYF
D gene: TRBD2
clone size: -
V gene: TRBV11-3
J gene: TRBJ2-7

CDR3 DNA: TGTGCCAGCAGCCCTTTCGGGAGGGCCCTCCAAGAGACCCAGTACTTC
CDR3 protein: CASSPFGRALQETQYF
D gene: TRBD2
clone size: -
V gene: TRBV3-1/TRBV3-2
J gene: TRBJ2-5

CDR3 DNA: TGTGCCACCAGTGATTTGGGCAGGGGCGAGAGAGATCAGCCCCAGCATTTT
CDR3 protein: CATSDLGRGERDQPQHF
D gene: -
clone size: few
V gene: TRBV24-1
J gene: TRBJ1-5

CDR3 DNA: TGTGCCAGCAGCCCCAGGCAGGCTAGCACAGATACGCAGTATTTT
CDR3 protein: CASSPRQASTDTQYF
D gene: -
clone size: -
V gene: TRBV11-3
J gene: TRBJ2-3

CDR3 DNA: TGCGCCAGCAGCCAAGAAAGGGAGGGTGGCAAAAACATTCAGTACTTC
CDR3 protein: CASSQEREGGKNIQYF
D gene: TRBD2
clone size: once
V gene: TRBV4-1
J gene: TRBJ2-4

CDR3 DNA: TGTGCCAGCAGCCGGGAGGGGACAGGGGGGGAAAAACTGTTTTTT
CDR3 protein: CASSREGTGGEKLFF
D gene: TRBD1
clone size: -
V gene: TRBV7-2
J gene: TRBJ1-4

CDR3 DNA: TGTGCCAGTAGTTACAGAGGAACTAGCGGGTACGAGCAGTACTTC
CDR3 protein: CASSYRGTSGYEQYF
D gene: TRBD2
clone size: -
V gene: TRBV19
J gene: TRBJ2-7

CDR3 DNA: TGTGCCAGCAGCCCCAACAGGGGGCGCGGAACTGAAGCTTTCTTT
CDR3 protein: CASSPNRGRGTEAFF
D gene: TRBD1
clone size: -
V gene: TRBV6-4
J gene: TRBJ1-1

CDR3 DNA: TGTGCCAGTAGAGCTCCACAGGGGGCGAGCACTGAAGCTTTCTTT
CDR3 protein: CASRAPQGASTEAFF
D gene: TRBD1
clone size: -
V gene: TRBV19
J gene: TRBJ1-1

CDR3 DNA: TGTGCCAGCAGACTAGCGGGAGGGTCAGAGACCCAGTACTTC
CDR3 protein: CASRLAGGSETQYF
D gene: TRBD2
clone size: -
V gene: TRBV5-4
J gene: TRBJ2-5

CDR3 DNA: TGTGCCAGCACCCCGATAACAGGGAGCAAGCCCCAGCATTTT
CDR3 protein: CASTPITGSKPQHF
D gene: -
clone size: many
V gene: TRBV5-8
J gene: TRBJ1-5

CDR3 DNA: TGTGCCAGCAGTTTTTTACAATACAATGAGCAGTTCTTC
CDR3 protein: CASSFLQYNEQFF
D gene: -
clone size: -
V gene: TRBV28
J gene: TRBJ2-1

CDR3 DNA: TGTGCCAGCGCCGTCCCGGGGGGCCTTTTTGGCTACACCTTC
CDR3 protein: CASAVPGGLFGYTF
D gene: -
clone size: -
V gene: TRBV28
J gene: TRBJ1-2

CDR3 DNA: TGTGCCAGCAGCCGGCCCCTAACTAGCGGCAATGAGCAGTTCTTC
CDR3 protein: CASSRPLTSGNEQFF
D gene: TRBD2
clone size: once
V gene: TRBV6-5
J gene: TRBJ2-1